This T cell receptor (beta chain) was sequenced for a study of Ad26.COV2.S vaccination and SARS-CoV-2 variants. As for the study in general: Administration of Ad26.COV2.S was intramuscular, either once or twice 56 days apart.

The length of the CDR3 is 19 residues. Germline V gives CDR1 SGHNT, CDR2 YENEEA. J lost 1 base, V lost 1 base, and 9 bases had no gene match. The study, taken as a whole, reports: The study found higher spike-specific TCR breadth in vaccine than placebo recipients.

A note on this clone: Its antigen is currently unknown.

Treatment defined: around 19 received Ad26.COV2.S at low or high dose, single or two shots; about 5 received placebo; per-sample allocation not given. Each sample was drawn 63 days after the first injection (of vaccine or placebo). It was an adult aged 18-55 years in Boston who was the donor. This table comes from immunoSEQ multiplex PCR, and its TCRdb copy is limited to in-frame clones, with some not included. The repertoire consists of a few hundred thousand clones, with approximately 90% occurring once and the leading ten covering under 3%. This TCR derives from a person between 18 and 60 years old who received the Ad26.COV2.S COVID-19 vaccine or a placebo. Sequencing used peripheral blood, obtained in a trial of Ad26.COV2.S vaccine versus placebo. The chain employs TRBV11-3 and TRBJ2-2, with 10 bases identical to TRBD2. The chain's CDR3 is CASSLVWSSGRKNTGELFF. The CDR3 nucleotides are TGTGCCAGCAGCTTAGTGTGGAGTAGCGGGAGGAAGAACACCGGGGAGCTGTTTTTT.